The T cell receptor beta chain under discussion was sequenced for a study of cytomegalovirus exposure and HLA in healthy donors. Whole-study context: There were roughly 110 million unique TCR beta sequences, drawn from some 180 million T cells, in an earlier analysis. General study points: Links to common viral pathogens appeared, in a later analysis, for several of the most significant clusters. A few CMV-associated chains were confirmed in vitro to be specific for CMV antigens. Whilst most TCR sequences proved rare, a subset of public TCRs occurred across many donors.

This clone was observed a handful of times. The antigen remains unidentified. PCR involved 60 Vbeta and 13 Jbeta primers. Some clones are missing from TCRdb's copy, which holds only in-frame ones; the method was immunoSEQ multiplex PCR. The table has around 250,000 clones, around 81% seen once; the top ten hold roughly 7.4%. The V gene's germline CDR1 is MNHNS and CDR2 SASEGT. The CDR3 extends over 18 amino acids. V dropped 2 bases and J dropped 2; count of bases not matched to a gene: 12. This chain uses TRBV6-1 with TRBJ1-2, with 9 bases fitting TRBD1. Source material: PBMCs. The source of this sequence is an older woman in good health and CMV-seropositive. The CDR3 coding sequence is TGTGCCAGCAGTGAAATCCACGTCCCTGGGACAGGGAACTATGGCTACACCTTC. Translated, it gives CASSEIHVPGTGNYGYTF.